Shown below are 20 T cell receptor beta chains from a single sample sequenced in a study of T cell repertoires in cytomegalovirus infection. No antigen has been assigned to these receptors. One entry per CDR3 protein, called by TCRdb with MiXCR from the reads. The table records about 920,000 distinct CDR3 sequences, about 33% of them present only once. The sequencing used cultured CD8+ T cells from PBMCs, collected from culture after CMV antigen stimulation. All receptors come from a human donor in good health (CMV status not recorded). Some clones in this sample may be carry-over from other donors' samples.

This chain joins TRBV10-3 and TRBJ2-3, with D uncertain. This CDR3 comprises 13 residues. The germline CDR1 and CDR2 sequences are ENHRY and SYGVKD. V lost 6 bases to trimming and J lost 6 bases, with 13 bases between them. CDR3 nucleotide sequence: TGTGCCATCAGCGTTGACACCGACGATACGCAGTATTTT. It translates to CAISVDTDDTQYF.

CDR3 region: CASTAPLAEAFF. The CDR3 DNA reads as TGTGCCAGCACGGCCCCCCTCGCTGAAGCTTTCTTT. V gene TRBV6-5 combines with J gene TRBJ1-1, with D uncertain. Germline V lookup: CDR1 MNHEY, CDR2 SVGAGI. CDR3 length: 12 residues. Trimming shortened V by 7 bases and J by 6 bases, and 12 bases separated the two germline ends.

This clonotype turned up a few times. V is TRBV25-1 and J is TRBJ2-4, with 7 bases aligning to TRBD2. The CDR3 loop spans 16 amino acids. After removal of 3 bases from V and 0 bases from J, the junction contained 5 bases not matched to a gene. Germline assignment: CDR1 MGHDK and CDR2 SYGVNS. CDR3 DNA sequence: TGTGCCAGCAGTGATTACAGCGGGATAGCCAAAAACATTCAGTACTTC. The encoded protein is CASSDYSGIAKNIQYF.

In this sample, this clonotype turned up a few times. This chain connects TRBV2 to TRBJ2-2; D ambiguous. V was shortened by 1 base and J by 4 bases, with 7 bases between the two germline ends. The CDR3 has 14 amino acids. Germline-derived CDR1 and CDR2 are SNHLY and FYNNEI. The DNA of the CDR3 is TGTGCCAGCAGTGAAGTCCCTGTCACCGGGGAGCTGTTTTTT. It is translated as CASSEVPVTGELFF.

The sample holds a few counts of this clonotype. The V gene is TRBV10-3, the J gene TRBJ2-7; D unclear. Deletions cut 0 bases from V and 0 bases from J, with 15 bases between. Germline V gene lookup returns CDR1 ENHRY and CDR2 SYGVKD. The CDR3 contains 17 residues. Here the CDR3 reads CAISESGLGSGSYEQYF. The CDR3 nucleotides read TGTGCCATCAGTGAGTCGGGTCTGGGGTCGGGCTCCTACGAGCAGTACTTC.

About this clonotype itself: Germline is not matched at one junction end, which may reflect a read error. The V and J genes are TRBV15 and TRBJ2-7; D assignment may be TRBD1 or TRBD2 (5 bases each). This CDR3 contains 14 residues. Germline V gives CDR1 LNHNV, CDR2 YYDKDF (reference sequence). As DNA, the CDR3 is TGTGCCACCAGCGAGGGGCAGGGCGCCTACGAGCAGTGCTTC. This codes for CATSEGQGAYEQCF.

The CDR3 reads CASSWEAVLAVTDTQYF. CDR3 DNA sequence: TGTGCCAGCAGCTGGGAAGCGGTGCTAGCGGTAACAGATACGCAGTATTTT. The chain combines TRBV5-5 with TRBJ2-3; TRBD2 matches at 7 bases. Trimming at V came to 3 bases and at J to 3 bases, leaving 13 bases not matched to a gene. Germline V gives CDR1 SGHKS, CDR2 YYEKEE (reference sequence). CDR3 length: 17 residues.

The chain joins TRBV6-1 to TRBJ2-7; 7 bases are a match to TRBD1. The CDR3 runs to 13 residues. The germline gives CDR1 MNHNS, CDR2 SASEGT. After removal of 3 bases from V and 7 bases from J, the junction contained 6 bases not matched to a gene. The CDR3 protein is CASSDEGAEEQYF. The CDR3 bases are TGTGCCAGCAGTGACGAGGGGGCGGAGGAGCAGTACTTC.

The chain combines TRBV7-9 with TRBJ1-2; D is unclear. The CDR3 has 13 amino acids. Deletions cut 5 bases from V and 2 bases from J, with 9 bases between. CDR1 SEHNR and CDR2 FQNEAQ come from the germline V gene (reference sequence). The CDR3 bases are TGTGCCAGCAGCCGCGTAGGGAACTATGGCTACACCTTC. Its protein product is CASSRVGNYGYTF. Together with reference TRBV7-9 and TRBJ1-2, the CDR3 gives the full variable domain: DTGVSQNPRHKITKRGQNVTFRCDPISEHNRLYWYRQTLGQGPEFLTYFQNEAQLEKSRLLSDRFSAERPKGSFSTLEIQRTEQGDSAMYLCASSRVGNYGYTFGSGTRLTVV.

This clonotype came up a few times. The genes are TRBV2 and TRBJ1-5; 11 positions agree with TRBD1. The CDR3 spans 15 residues. V gave up 1 base and J gave up 7 bases; unmatched junction bases: 3. The V gene's germline CDR1 is SNHLY and CDR2 FYNNEI. In DNA, the CDR3 is TGTGCCAGCAGTGAAGGGACAGGGGGCTTGCAGCCCCAGCATTTT. The encoded protein is CASSEGTGGLQPQHF. Full variable domain (remainder filled in from reference TRBV2 and TRBJ1-5): EPEVTQTPSHQVTQMGQEVILRCVPISNHLYFYWYRQILGQKVEFLVSFYNNEISEKSEIFDDQFSVERPDGSNFTLKIRSTKLEDSAMYFCASSEGTGGLQPQHFGDGTRLSIL.

This clonotype has just a few counts. Relative to the germline gene, one junction end is altered; a read error may explain this. The chain employs TRBV7-7 and TRBJ1-1, with D possibly being TRBD1 (5 bases). CDR1 SSHAT and CDR2 FNYEAQ come from the germline V gene (reference sequence). The CDR3 is 15 amino acids. This CDR3 reads CASSPLGTGLTEAFF. CDR3 bases: TGTGCTAGCAGCCCGTTAGGTACGGGGCTCACTGAAGCTTTCTTT.

The chain uses TRBV12-3 or TRBV12-4 and TRBJ2-1, with unresolved D. This CDR3 comprises 15 residues. V shed 3 bases and J shed 0 bases, with 9 bases lying between them. CDR3 coding DNA: TGTGCCAGCAGTTTCAGCGTTAGCTCCTACAATGAGCAGTTCTTC. Translated: CASSFSVSSYNEQFF.

The V call is TRBV20-1, the J call TRBJ2-7, with 10 nucleotides matching TRBD1. The CDR3 is made up of 13 amino acids. V shed 5 bases and J 2 bases; nucleotides not matched to a gene: 3. CDR1 is DFQATT and CDR2 is SNEGSKA in the germline V gene (reference sequence). Written as DNA, the CDR3 is TGCAGTGCTGCCGGGACAGGGGCCTACGAGCAGTACGTC. Translating gives CSAAGTGAYEQYV.

This clonotype has ten or more counts. The chain employs TRBV7-8 and TRBJ2-3; D uncertain. The V gene lost 5 bases and the J gene lost 2 bases, with 14 bases spanning the gap. This CDR3 region has 15 residues. Germline assignment: CDR1 SGHVS and CDR2 FQNEAQ. This chain's CDR3 is CASSPWDLPTDTQYF. The CDR3 DNA reads as TGTGCCAGCAGCCCCTGGGATCTACCCACAGATACGCAGTATTTT.

V is TRBV6-2 or TRBV6-3 and J is TRBJ2-1; 14 bases line up with TRBD2. The CDR3 has 16 amino acids. V shed 5 bases and J 8 bases; nucleotides not matched to a gene: 8. CDR1 and CDR2 (germline): MNHEY, SVGEGT. The CDR3 bases are TGTGCCAGCAGTCTGACTAGCGGGGGGGCCAAGGATGAGCAGTTCTTC. As protein: CASSLTSGGAKDEQFF.

V gene TRBV6-5 combines with J gene TRBJ2-3; maybe TRBD1 (6 bases). The CDR3 runs 15 residues. Trimming took off 5 bases at V and 1 base at J, with 13 bases between the two ends. The germline V gene has CDR1 MNHEY and CDR2 SVGAGI. CDR3 DNA: TGTGCCAGCAGTCTCAGACAGGCTGGCACAGATACGCAGTATTTT. Protein product: CASSLRQAGTDTQYF.

The chain combines TRBV4-1 with TRBJ1-2, with no clear D. Between the trimmed V and J ends, which lost 1 base and 4 bases, there was a span of 13 bases. The CDR3 totals 15 residues. The germline V gene has CDR1 MGHRA and CDR2 YSYEKL. CDR3 nucleotides: TGCGCCAGCAGCCAAGGGACCTGGACCGCCTATGGCTACACCTTC. Its protein product is CASSQGTWTAYGYTF.

This clonotype was seen a handful of times. The chain links TRBV27 to TRBJ2-2; D call uncertain. Germline V gene lookup returns CDR1 MNHEY and CDR2 SMNVEV (reference sequence). V lost 3 bases and J lost 7, with 12 bases in between. The CDR3 covers 14 residues. The CDR3 is CASSFKRVGGELFF. The CDR3 DNA follows: TGTGCCAGCAGTTTCAAAAGGGTGGGCGGGGAGCTGTTTTTT.

This clonotype was recorded many times. The chain has TRBV7-2 and TRBJ1-1; the D is unclear. The ends were cut back, 1 base at V and 4 bases at J, with 7 bases in the middle. Germline V CDR1 and CDR2: SGHTA, FQGNSA. There are 13 residues in the CDR3. The CDR3 DNA follows: TGTGCCAGCAGCTTAGAGACGGGCACTGAAGCTTTCTTT. Residues: CASSLETGTEAFF.

This clonotype was picked up many times. V is TRBV7-2 and J is TRBJ2-1; TRBD2 matches 11 bases. In germline, CDR1 is SGHTA, CDR2 FQGNSA. V lost 1 base to trimming and J lost 8 bases; unmatched junction nucleotides: 7. This CDR3 comprises 16 residues. The CDR3 DNA follows: TGTGCCAGCAGCTTAGTAGCGGGGGGGATGATGGATGAGCAGTTCTTC. Translated: CASSLVAGGMMDEQFF.